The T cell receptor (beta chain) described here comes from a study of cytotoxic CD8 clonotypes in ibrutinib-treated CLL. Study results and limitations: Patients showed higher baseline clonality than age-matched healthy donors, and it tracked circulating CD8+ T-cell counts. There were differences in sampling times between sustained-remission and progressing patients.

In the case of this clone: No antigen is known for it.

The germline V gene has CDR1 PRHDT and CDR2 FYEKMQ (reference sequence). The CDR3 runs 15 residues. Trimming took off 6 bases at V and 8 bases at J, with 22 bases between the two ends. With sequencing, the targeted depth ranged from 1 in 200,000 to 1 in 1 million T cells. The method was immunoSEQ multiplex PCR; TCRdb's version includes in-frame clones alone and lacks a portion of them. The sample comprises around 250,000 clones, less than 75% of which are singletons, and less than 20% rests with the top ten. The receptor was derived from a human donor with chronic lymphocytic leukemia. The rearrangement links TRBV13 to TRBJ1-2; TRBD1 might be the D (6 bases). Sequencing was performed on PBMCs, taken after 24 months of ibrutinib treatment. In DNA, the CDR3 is TGTGCCAGCAGTCAATCAGGGGCCCTCGAGCGGGGCTACACCTTC. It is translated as CASSQSGALERGYTF.